A single sample gave rise to the 9 T cell receptor beta chains below, sequenced in a study of T cells in Graves' hyperthyroidism and ophthalmopathy. RNA transcripts gave rise to amplified TCR beta CDR3 regions. Carried out on the TCR CDR3, a first-round RT-PCR used the HTBI primer set. One entry per CDR3 protein, called by TCRdb with MiXCR from the multiplex PCR reads. The sample lists 300,000 to 350,000 distinct CDR3 sequences, more than 11% occurring once. Source material: blood. All receptors derive from a woman in her 30s with Graves' hyperthyroidism.

This clonotype was detected ten times or more. V and J are TRBV19 and TRBJ2-2; D is undetermined. CDR3 length equals 18 residues. Trimming removed 8 bases from V and 1 base from J, with 23 bases in between. Looked up from germline, CDR1 is LNHDA and CDR2 is SQIVND (reference sequence). CDR3 bases: TGTGCCAGTCAATCCCACCGGACGGGCAGGATGAACACCGGGGAGCTGTTTTTT. Its translation is CASQSHRTGRMNTGELFF. The full variable domain, its missing parts supplied by reference TRBV19 and TRBJ2-2, is DGGITQSPKYLFRKEGQNVTLSCEQNLNHDAMYWYRQDPGQGLRLIYYSQIVNDFQKGDIAEGYSVSREKKESFPLTVTSAQKNPTAFYLCASQSHRTGRMNTGELFFGEGSRLTVL.

At least ten counts were recorded for this clonotype. V gene TRBV15 combines with J gene TRBJ1-5; possibly TRBD1 for D (5 bases). From germline, CDR1 is LNHNV and CDR2 YYDKDF (reference sequence). V was clipped by 0 bases and J by 2 bases, with 8 bases between them. The CDR3 is 15 residues long. The CDR3 region has the DNA TGTGCCACCAGCAGAGAGTTGACAGGCAATCAGCCCCAGCATTTT. Translation gives CATSRELTGNQPQHF.

This clonotype was detected ten times or more. In DNA form, the CDR3 reads TGTGCCAGCAGTGCCCGACAGGGGATAGGAAGTGAAGCTTTCTTT. As protein: CASSARQGIGSEAFF. The rearrangement joins TRBV2 to TRBJ1-1; 8 bases match TRBD1. The V gene end was trimmed by 4 bases and the J gene end by 7 bases; junction bases not matched to a gene: 11. The V gene's germline CDR1 is SNHLY and CDR2 FYNNEI. The CDR3 is made up of 15 amino acids. The variable domain in full, with the rest retrieved from reference TRBV2 and TRBJ1-1, is EPEVTQTPSHQVTQMGQEVILRCVPISNHLYFYWYRQILGQKVEFLVSFYNNEISEKSEIFDDQFSVERPDGSNFTLKIRSTKLEDSAMYFCASSARQGIGSEAFFGQGTRLTVV.

This clonotype appeared a few times. The CDR3 DNA is TGTGCCAGCAGCACTGACGCCAGTAATTCACCCCTCCACTTT. Translated: CASSTDASNSPLHF. The V and J genes are TRBV9 and TRBJ1-6; D remains unclear. The CDR3 is 14 residues long. Per germline, CDR1 SGDLS and CDR2 YYNGEE. Trimming took off 4 bases at V and 6 bases at J, with 11 bases between the two ends.

For this clonotype: This could be a read error, since a much larger clone is one nucleotide away. V and J are TRBV29-1 and TRBJ1-1; unclear D gene. CDR1 and CDR2 from the germline V gene are SQVTM and ANQGSEA. V was pared by 4 bases and J by 5 bases, with 20 bases between. This CDR3 is 15 amino acids long. The CDR3 loop reads CSVGVPAGLGTEAFF. The CDR3 nucleotides read TGCAGCGTTGGGGTACCGGCCGGGCTGGGGACTGAAGCTTTCTTT.

This clonotype was found a few times. The chain uses TRBV20-1 and TRBJ2-1; 8 positions agree with TRBD2. Germline V CDR1 and CDR2: DFQATT, SNEGSKA (reference sequence). Trimming at V came to 4 bases and at J to 1 base, leaving 9 bases not matched to a gene. The CDR3 sequence is 16 residues long. The CDR3 DNA is TGCAGTGCTACCCACCAACTAGCGGCGTCCTACAATGAGCAGTTCTTC. This gives the protein CSATHQLAASYNEQFF.

This clonotype was observed many times. The chain employs TRBV2 and TRBJ1-1, with a weak D call TRBD1 (5 bases). Germline loops: CDR1 SNHLY, CDR2 FYNNEI. This CDR3 is 13 amino acids long. The germline V and J ends were trimmed by 6 bases and 0 bases, with 8 bases remaining between them. CDR3 region: CASSRAVNTEAFF. CDR3 DNA: TGTGCCAGCAGCAGGGCGGTGAACACTGAAGCTTTCTTT.

This clonotype came up a few times. The gene calls are TRBV19 and TRBJ2-2, with a tentative D call TRBD1 (6 bases). This CDR3 is 14 amino acids long. V was shortened by 6 bases and J by 0 bases, with 8 bases between the two germline ends. In germline, CDR1 is LNHDA, CDR2 SQIVND (reference sequence). The CDR3 nucleotides read TGTGCCAGTAGGGGACAAACGAACACCGGGGAGCTGTTTTTT. This sequence encodes CASRGQTNTGELFF. The variable domain in full, completed from reference TRBV19 and TRBJ2-2, reads DGGITQSPKYLFRKEGQNVTLSCEQNLNHDAMYWYRQDPGQGLRLIYYSQIVNDFQKGDIAEGYSVSREKKESFPLTVTSAQKNPTAFYLCASRGQTNTGELFFGEGSRLTVL.

Many counts were recorded for this clonotype. The chain carries TRBV10-3 and TRBJ2-7, with D unresolved. This CDR3 spans 13 amino acids. The germline V gene has CDR1 ENHRY and CDR2 SYGVKD. Trimming shortened V by 6 bases and J by 2 bases, and 11 bases separated the two germline ends. CDR3 DNA sequence: TGTGCCATCAGGTCCGATCAGGCCTACGAGCAGTACTTC. This translates into CAIRSDQAYEQYF.